A single TCR beta chain is shown here with its context. Some clones are missing from TCRdb's copy, which holds only in-frame ones; the method was immunoSEQ multiplex PCR. In the table there are 200,000 to 250,000 clones, more than 70% of which are singletons. This specimen comes from a study of blood T cell repertoires in COVID-19. The sequenced material came from peripheral blood. This sequence originates from a man aged 50-60 years with COVID-19, enrolled during active disease.

CDR3 in DNA: TGTGCCAGCAGCCTAATATGGGAGACTGAAGCTTTCTTT. Residues: CASSLIWETEAFF. The chain employs TRBV14 and TRBJ1-1; D unclear. This CDR3 region has 13 residues. Germline loops: CDR1 SGHDN, CDR2 FVKESK. V was trimmed by 4 bases and J by 5 bases, leaving 11 bases between them.